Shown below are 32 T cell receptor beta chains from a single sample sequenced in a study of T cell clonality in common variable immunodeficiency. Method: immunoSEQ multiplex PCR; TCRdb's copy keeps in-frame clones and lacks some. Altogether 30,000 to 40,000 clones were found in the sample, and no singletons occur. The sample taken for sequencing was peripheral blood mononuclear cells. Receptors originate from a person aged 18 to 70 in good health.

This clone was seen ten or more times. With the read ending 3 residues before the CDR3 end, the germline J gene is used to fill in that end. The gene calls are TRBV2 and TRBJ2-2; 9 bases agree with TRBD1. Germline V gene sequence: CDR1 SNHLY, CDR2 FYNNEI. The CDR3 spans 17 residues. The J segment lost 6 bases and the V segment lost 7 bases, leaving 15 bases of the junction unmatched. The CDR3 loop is CASTLPRTGDMPGELFF. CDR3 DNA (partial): TGTGCCAGCACCCTGCCCAGGACAGGGGACATGCCCGGGGAG.

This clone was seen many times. CDR3 bases read: TGCAGTGCTATCAGGGGCCCTGGC. Translating it yields CSAIRGPG. In full, the CDR3 is CSAIRGPGYTF. The chain couples TRBV20-1 to TRBJ1-2; a possible D gene is TRBD1 (6 bases). The read terminates 3 residues ahead of where the CDR3 ends, so the germline J gene completes it. Per germline, CDR1 DFQATT and CDR2 SNEGSKA (reference sequence). Trimming left V 4 bases short and J 7 bases short, with 10 bases between. The CDR3 totals 11 residues.

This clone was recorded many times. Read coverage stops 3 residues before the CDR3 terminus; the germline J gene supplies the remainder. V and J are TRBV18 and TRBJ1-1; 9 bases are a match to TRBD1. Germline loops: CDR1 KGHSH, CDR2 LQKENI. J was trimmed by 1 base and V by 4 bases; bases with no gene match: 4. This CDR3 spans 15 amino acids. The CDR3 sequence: CASSLTGGSNTEAFF. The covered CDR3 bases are TGTGCCAGCTCACTTACAGGGGGCTCGAACACTGAA.

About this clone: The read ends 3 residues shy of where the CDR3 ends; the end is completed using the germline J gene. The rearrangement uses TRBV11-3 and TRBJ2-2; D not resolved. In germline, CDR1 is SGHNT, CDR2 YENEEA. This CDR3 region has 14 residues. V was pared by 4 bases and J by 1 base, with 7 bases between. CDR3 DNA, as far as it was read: TGTGCCAGCAGCTGGTCGGGGAACACCGGGGAG. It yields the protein CASSWSGNTGE. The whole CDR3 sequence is CASSWSGNTGELFF. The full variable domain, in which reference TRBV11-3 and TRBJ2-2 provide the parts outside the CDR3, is EAGVVQSPRYKIIEKKQPVAFWCNPISGHNTLYWYLQNLGQGPELLIRYENEEAVDDSQLPKDRFSAERLKGVDSTLKIQPAELGDSAVYLCASSWSGNTGELFFGEGSRLTVL.

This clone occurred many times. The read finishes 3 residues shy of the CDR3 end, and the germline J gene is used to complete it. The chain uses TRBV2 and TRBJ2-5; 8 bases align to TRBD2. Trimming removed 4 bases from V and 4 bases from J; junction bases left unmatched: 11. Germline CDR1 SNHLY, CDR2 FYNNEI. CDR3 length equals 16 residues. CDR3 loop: CASSGIGSGTGETQYF. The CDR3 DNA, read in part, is TGTGCCAGCAGTGGAATAGGTAGCGGGACGGGAGAGACC.

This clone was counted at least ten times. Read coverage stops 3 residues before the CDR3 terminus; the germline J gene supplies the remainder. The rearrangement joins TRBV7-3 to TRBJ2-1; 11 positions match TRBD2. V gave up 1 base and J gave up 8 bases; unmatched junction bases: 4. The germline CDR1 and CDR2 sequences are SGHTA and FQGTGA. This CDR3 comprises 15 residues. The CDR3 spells CASSLMTSGTHEQFF. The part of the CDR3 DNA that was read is TGTGCCAGCAGCTTAATGACTAGCGGGACGCATGAG.

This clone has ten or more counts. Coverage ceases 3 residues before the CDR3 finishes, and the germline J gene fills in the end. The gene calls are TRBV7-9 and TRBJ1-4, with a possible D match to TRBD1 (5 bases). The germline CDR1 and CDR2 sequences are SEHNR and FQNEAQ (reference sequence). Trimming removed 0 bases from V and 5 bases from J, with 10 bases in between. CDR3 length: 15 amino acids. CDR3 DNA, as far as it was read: TGTGCCAGCAGCTTAGCGCAGGGAGGGAATGAAAAA. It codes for CASSLAQGGNEK. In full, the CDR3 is CASSLAQGGNEKLFF.

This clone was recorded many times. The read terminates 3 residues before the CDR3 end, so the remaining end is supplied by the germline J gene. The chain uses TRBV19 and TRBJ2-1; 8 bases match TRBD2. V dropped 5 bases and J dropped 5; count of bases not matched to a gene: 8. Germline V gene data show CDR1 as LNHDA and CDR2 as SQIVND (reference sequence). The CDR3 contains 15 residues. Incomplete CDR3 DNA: TGTGCCAGTAGTTATCCGGGAGGGGTTAACAATGAG. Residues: CASSYPGGVNNE. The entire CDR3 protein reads CASSYPGGVNNEQFF.

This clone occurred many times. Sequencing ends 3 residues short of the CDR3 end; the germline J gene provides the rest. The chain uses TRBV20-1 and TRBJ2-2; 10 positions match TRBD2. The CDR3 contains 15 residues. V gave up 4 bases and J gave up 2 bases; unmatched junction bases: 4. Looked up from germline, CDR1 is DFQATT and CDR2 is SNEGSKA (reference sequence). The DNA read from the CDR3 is TGCAGTGCTACCCCTAGCGGGAGAAACACCGGGGAG. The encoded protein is CSATPSGRNTGE. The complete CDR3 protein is CSATPSGRNTGELFF.

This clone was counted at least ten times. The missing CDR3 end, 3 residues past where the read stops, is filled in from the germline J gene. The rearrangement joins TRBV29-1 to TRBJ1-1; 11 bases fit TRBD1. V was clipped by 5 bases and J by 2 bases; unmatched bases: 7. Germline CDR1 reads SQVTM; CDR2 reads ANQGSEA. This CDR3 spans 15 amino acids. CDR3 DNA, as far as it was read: TGCAGCGTTTTCCCGGGACAGGGGGACAACACTGAA. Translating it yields CSVFPGQGDNTE. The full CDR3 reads CSVFPGQGDNTEAFF.

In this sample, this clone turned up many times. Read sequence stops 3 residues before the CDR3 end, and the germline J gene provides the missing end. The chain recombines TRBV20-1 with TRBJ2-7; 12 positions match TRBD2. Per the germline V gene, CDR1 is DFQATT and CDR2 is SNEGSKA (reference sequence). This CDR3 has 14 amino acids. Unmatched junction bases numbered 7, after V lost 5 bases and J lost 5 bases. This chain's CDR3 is CSAGRLAGANEQYF. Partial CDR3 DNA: TGCAGTGCTGGCCGACTAGCGGGAGCCAACGAG.

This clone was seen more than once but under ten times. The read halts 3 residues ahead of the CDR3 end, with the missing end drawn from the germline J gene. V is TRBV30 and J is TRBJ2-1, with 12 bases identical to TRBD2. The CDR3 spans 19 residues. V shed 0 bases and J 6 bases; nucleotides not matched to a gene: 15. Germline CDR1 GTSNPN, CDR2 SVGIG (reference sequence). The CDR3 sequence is CAWSVPGTSGPILGNEQFF. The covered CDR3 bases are TGTGCCTGGAGTGTACCGGGGACTAGCGGGCCCATATTGGGCAATGAG.

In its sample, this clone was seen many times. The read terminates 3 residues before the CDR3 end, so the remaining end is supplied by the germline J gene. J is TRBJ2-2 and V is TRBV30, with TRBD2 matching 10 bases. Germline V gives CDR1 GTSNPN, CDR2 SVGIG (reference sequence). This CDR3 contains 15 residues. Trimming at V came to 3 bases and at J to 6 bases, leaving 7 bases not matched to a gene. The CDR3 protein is CAWRGASGSSGELFF. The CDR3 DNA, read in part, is TGTGCCTGGAGGGGGGCTAGCGGGAGTTCCGGGGAG.

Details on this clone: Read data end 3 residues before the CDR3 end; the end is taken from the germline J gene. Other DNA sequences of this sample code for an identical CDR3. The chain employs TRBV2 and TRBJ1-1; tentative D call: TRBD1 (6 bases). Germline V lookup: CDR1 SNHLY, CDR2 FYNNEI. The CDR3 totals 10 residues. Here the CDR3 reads CASVGAAAFF. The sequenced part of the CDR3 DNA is TGTGCCAGCGTGGGGGCAGCA.

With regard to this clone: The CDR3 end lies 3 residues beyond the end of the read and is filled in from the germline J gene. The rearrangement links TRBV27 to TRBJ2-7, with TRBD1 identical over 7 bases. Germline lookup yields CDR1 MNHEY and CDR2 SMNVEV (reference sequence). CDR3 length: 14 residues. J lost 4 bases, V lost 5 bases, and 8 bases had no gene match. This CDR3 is CASSTRDSFYEQYF. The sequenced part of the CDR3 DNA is TGTGCCAGCAGTACACGGGACAGTTTTTACGAG.

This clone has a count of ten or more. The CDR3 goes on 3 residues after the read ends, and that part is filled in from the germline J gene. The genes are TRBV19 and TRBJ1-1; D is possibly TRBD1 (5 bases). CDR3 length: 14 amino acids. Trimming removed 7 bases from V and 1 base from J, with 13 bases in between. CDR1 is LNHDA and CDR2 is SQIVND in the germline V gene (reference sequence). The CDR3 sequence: CASMIGDRNTEAFF. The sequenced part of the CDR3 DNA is TGTGCCAGTATGATAGGAGACAGGAACACTGAA. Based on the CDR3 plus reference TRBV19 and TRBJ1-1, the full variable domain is DGGITQSPKYLFRKEGQNVTLSCEQNLNHDAMYWYRQDPGQGLRLIYYSQIVNDFQKGDIAEGYSVSREKKESFPLTVTSAQKNPTAFYLCASMIGDRNTEAFFGQGTRLTVV.

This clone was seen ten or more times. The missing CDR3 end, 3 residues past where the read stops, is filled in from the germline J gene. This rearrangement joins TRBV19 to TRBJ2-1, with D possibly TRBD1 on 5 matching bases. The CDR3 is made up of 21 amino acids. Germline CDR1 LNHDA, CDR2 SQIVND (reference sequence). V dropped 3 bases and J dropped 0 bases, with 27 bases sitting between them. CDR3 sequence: CASSIPRPGFGRVPSYNEQFF. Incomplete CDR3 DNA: TGTGCCAGTAGTATTCCCCGCCCAGGGTTTGGTCGGGTACCCTCCTACAATGAG.

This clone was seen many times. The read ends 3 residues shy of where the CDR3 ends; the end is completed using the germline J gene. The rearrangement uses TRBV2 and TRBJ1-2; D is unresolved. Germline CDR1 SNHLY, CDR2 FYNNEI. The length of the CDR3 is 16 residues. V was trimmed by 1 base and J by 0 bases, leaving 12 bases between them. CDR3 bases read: TGTGCCAGCAGTGAAGGTGAGGGCCCTGCTAACTATGGC. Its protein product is CASSEGEGPANYG. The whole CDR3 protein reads CASSEGEGPANYGYTF.

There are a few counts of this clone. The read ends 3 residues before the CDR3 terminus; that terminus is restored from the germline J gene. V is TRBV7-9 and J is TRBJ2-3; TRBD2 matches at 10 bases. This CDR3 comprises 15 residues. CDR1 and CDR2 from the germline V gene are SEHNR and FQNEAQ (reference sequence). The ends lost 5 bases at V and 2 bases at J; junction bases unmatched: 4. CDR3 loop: CASSQGLANTDTQYF. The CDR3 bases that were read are TGTGCCAGCAGCCAGGGACTAGCGAACACAGATACG.

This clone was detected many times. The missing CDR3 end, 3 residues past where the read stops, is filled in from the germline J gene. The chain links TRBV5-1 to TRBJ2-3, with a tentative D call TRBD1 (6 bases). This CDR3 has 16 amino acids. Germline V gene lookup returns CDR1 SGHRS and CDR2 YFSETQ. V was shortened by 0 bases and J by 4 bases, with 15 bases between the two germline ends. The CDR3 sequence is CASSLALGGSADTQYF. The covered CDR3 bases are TGCGCCAGCAGCTTGGCCCTAGGGGGAAGTGCAGATACG.

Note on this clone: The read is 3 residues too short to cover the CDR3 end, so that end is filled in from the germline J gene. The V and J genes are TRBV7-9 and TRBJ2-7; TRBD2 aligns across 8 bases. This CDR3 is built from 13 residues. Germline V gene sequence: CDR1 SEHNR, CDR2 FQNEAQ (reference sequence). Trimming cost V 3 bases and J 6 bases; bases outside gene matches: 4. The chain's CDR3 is CASSLGLVGEQYF. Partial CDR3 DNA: TGTGCCAGCAGCTTGGGACTAGTCGGCGAG.

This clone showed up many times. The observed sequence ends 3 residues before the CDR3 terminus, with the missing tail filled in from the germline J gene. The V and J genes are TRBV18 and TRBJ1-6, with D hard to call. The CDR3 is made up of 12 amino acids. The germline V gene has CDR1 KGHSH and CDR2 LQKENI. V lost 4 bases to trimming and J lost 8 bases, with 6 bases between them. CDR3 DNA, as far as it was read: TGTGCCAGCTCACAGAGCTATTCACCC. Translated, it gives CASSQSYSP. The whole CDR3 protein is CASSQSYSPLHF.

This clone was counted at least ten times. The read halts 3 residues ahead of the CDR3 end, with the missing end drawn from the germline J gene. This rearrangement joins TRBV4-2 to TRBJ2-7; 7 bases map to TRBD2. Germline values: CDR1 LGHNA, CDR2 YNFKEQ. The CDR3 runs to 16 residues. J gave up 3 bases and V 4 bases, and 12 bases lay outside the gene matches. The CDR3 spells CASSPVLGGSIYEQYF. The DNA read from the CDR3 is TGTGCCAGCAGCCCAGTTTTAGGCGGGAGTATCTACGAG.

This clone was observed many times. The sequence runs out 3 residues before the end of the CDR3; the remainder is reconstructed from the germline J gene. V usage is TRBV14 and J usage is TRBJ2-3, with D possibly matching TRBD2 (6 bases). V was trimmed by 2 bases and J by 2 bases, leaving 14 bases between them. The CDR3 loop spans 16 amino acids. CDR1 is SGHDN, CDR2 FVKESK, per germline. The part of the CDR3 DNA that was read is TGTGCCAGCAGCCAATTCGGGACTCCCTACACAGATACG. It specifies CASSQFGTPYTDT. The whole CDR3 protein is CASSQFGTPYTDTQYF.

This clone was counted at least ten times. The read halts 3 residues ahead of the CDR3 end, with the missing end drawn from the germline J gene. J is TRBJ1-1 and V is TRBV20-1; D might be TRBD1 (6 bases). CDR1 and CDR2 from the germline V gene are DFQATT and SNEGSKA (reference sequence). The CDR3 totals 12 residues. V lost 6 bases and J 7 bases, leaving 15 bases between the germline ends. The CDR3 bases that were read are TGCAGTGCCGGGAAGAAGACAGGTGAA. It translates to CSAGKKTGE. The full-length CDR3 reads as CSAGKKTGEAFF.

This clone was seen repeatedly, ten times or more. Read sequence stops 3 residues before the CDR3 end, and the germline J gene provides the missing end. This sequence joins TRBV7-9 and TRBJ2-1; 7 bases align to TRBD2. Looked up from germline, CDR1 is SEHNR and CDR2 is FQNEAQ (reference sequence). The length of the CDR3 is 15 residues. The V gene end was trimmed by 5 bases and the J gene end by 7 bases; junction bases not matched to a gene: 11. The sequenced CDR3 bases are TGTGCCAGCAGCAACTCGGGACCCGGGGGGAATGAG. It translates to CASSNSGPGGNE. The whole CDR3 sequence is CASSNSGPGGNEQFF.

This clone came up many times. CDR3 residues: CASSLGSGQPQHF. CDR3 DNA (partial): TGTGCCAGCAGCTTAGGCTCAGGCCAGCCC. The rearrangement joins TRBV7-3 to TRBJ1-5; unclear D gene. The sequenced fragment ends 3 residues before the CDR3 boundary, so the rest is inferred from the germline J gene. V was clipped by 2 bases and J by 7 bases, with 9 bases between them. CDR3 length: 13 residues. CDR1 and CDR2 (germline): SGHTA, FQGTGA.

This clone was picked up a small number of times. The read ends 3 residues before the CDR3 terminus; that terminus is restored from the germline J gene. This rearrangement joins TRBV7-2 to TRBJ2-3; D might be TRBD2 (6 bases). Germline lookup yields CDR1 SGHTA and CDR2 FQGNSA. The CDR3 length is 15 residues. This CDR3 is CASSLVGGVQETQYF. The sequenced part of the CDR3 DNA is TGTGCCAGCAGCTTAGTCGGCGGGGTCCAAGAGACG.

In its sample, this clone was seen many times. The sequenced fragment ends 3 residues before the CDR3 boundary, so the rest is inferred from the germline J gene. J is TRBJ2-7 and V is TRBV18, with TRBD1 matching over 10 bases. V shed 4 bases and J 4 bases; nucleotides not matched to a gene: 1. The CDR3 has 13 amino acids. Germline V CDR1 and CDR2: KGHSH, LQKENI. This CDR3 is CASSLGQGYEQYF. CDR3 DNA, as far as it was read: TGTGCCAGCTCACTGGGACAGGGGTACGAG.

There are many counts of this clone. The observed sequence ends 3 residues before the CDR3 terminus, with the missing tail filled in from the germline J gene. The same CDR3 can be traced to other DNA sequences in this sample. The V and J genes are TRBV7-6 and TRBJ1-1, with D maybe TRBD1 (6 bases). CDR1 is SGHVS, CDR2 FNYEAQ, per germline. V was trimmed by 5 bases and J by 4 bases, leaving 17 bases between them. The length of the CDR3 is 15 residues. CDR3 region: CASSALQGGATEAFF. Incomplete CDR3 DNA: TGTGCCAGCAGCGCATTACAGGGTGGAGCCACTGAA.

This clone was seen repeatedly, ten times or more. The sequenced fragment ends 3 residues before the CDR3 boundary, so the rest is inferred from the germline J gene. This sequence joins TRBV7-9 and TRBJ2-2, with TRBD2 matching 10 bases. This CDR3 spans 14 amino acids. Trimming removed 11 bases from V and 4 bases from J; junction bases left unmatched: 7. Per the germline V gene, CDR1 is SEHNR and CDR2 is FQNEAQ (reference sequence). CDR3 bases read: TGTGCCGGTGGAGCGGGAGGGATCACCGGGGAG. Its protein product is CAGGAGGITGE. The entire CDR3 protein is CAGGAGGITGELFF.

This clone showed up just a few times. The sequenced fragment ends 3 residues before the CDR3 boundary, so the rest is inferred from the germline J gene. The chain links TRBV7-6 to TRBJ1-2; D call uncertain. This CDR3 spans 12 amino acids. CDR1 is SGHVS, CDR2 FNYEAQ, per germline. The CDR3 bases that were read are TGTGCCAGCAGCTTGAGCTCCTACGAC. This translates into CASSLSSYD. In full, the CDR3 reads CASSLSSYDYTF.